The 32 T cell receptor beta chains reported below all come from one sample, sequenced in a study of untreated major depressive disorder. Only in-frame clones appear in the TCRdb table, and some are missing; sequencing was by immunoSEQ multiplex PCR. The data show about 20,000 clones, more than 70% seen once. Sequenced: CD4+ T cells from PBMCs. These receptors all come from a woman aged 25-40 years in good health.

This clone was counted a few times. The chain links TRBV7-9 to TRBJ1-1; 7 bases are shared with TRBD1. Per the germline V gene, CDR1 is SEHNR and CDR2 is FQNEAQ (reference sequence). The CDR3 length is 13 residues. Unmatched junction bases numbered 4, after V lost 6 bases and J lost 3 bases. CDR3 in DNA: TGTGCCAGCAGACCGGGACAGCACACTGAAGCTTTCTTT. Residues: CASRPGQHTEAFF.

This clone was observed once. This rearrangement joins TRBV10-3 to TRBJ2-3; 10 bases are a match to TRBD2. The CDR3 sequence is 16 residues long. The V gene end was trimmed by 7 bases and the J gene end by 5 bases; junction bases not matched to a gene: 12. Germline V lookup: CDR1 ENHRY, CDR2 SYGVKD. The CDR3 nucleotides read TGTGCCATCACTATCAAAGCGGGGGGGTACGGAGATACGCAGTATTTT. Amino acids: CAITIKAGGYGDTQYF.

The CDR3 is CASSLIVGTGGTGELFF. CDR3 nucleotide sequence: TGTGCCAGCAGCTTAATAGTAGGGACAGGGGGGACCGGGGAGCTGTTTTTT. The J gene is TRBJ2-2, the V gene TRBV7-8; 11 positions agree with TRBD1. This CDR3 has 17 amino acids. Germline loops: CDR1 SGHVS, CDR2 FQNEAQ. Trimming cost V 2 bases and J 5 bases; bases outside gene matches: 7.

The chain has TRBV28 and TRBJ2-2; unclear D gene. The V and J ends lost 5 bases and 6 bases respectively, with 13 bases between them. This CDR3 contains 14 residues. Looked up from germline, CDR1 is MDHEN and CDR2 is SYDVKM. The CDR3 sequence: CASSPRNDAGELFF. CDR3 sequence (DNA): TGTGCCAGCAGTCCCCGAAATGACGCCGGGGAGCTGTTTTTT. The whole variable domain, filled in from reference TRBV28 and TRBJ2-2, reads DVKVTQSSRYLVKRTGEKVFLECVQDMDHENMFWYRQDPGLGLRLIYFSYDVKMKEKGDIPEGYSVSREKKERFSLILESASTNQTSMYLCASSPRNDAGELFFGEGSRLTVL.

V gene TRBV15 combines with J gene TRBJ2-4; the match to TRBD2 covers 8 bases. Germline CDR1 LNHNV, CDR2 YYDKDF (reference sequence). J lost 15 bases, V lost 1 base, and 11 bases had no gene match. CDR3 length: 14 residues. The CDR3 DNA sequence: TGTGCCACCAGCAGAGGGAATAGCGGGAACTCGTTGTACTTC. The encoded protein is CATSRGNSGNSLYF.

A single count supports this clone. The rearrangement joins TRBV6-5 to TRBJ2-7; 12 nucleotides agree with TRBD2. The CDR3 runs to 15 residues. The germline CDR1 and CDR2 sequences are MNHEY and SVGAGI. V shed 4 bases, J shed 5 bases, and the junction held 6 bases outside the gene matches. The CDR3 DNA reads TGTGCCAGCAGTTCCGTACTAGCGGGGGGCCACGAGCAGTACTTC. Translating it yields CASSSVLAGGHEQYF.

CDR3 sequence (DNA): TGTGCCAGCAGTGAAGGGCAGACAGGGGGTCGGCAGCCCCAGCATTTT. Protein: CASSEGQTGGRQPQHF. This chain uses TRBV6-1 with TRBJ1-5; 9 bases map to TRBD1. In germline, CDR1 is MNHNS, CDR2 SASEGT. Trimming removed 1 base from V and 7 bases from J; junction bases left unmatched: 8. The CDR3 is 16 amino acids.

This clone was detected only once. The V call is TRBV11-2, the J call TRBJ1-2; D gene uncertain. The CDR3 is 16 residues long. From germline, CDR1 is SGHAT and CDR2 FQNNGV. The ends were cut back, 0 bases at V and 8 bases at J, with 19 bases in the middle. CDR3 in DNA: TGTGCCAGCAGCTTAGAGGGAGGCATAGGCGTTTACGGCTACACCTTC. As protein: CASSLEGGIGVYGYTF.

This sequence joins TRBV6-6 and TRBJ1-2; TRBD1 matches at 7 bases. CDR3 size: 15 residues. Germline V CDR1 and CDR2: MNHNY, SVGAGI (reference sequence). With V trimmed by 5 bases and J by 2 bases, 8 bases remained unmatched. The CDR3: CASSTTRGQNYGYTF. The DNA for the CDR3 is TGTGCCAGCAGTACCACGCGGGGACAGAACTATGGCTACACCTTC.

V is TRBV7-2 and J is TRBJ2-2; D unresolved. The V gene's germline CDR1 is SGHTA and CDR2 FQGNSA. The CDR3 extends over 13 amino acids. Deletions cut 1 base from V and 5 bases from J, with 5 bases between. The CDR3 sequence is CASSLEDTGELFF. CDR3 DNA sequence: TGTGCCAGCAGCTTAGAGGATACCGGGGAGCTGTTTTTT.

The rearrangement uses TRBV7-2 and TRBJ2-5; the D is unclear. Germline loops: CDR1 SGHTA, CDR2 FQGNSA. V was trimmed by 5 bases and J by 5 bases, leaving 21 bases between them. The CDR3 extends over 16 amino acids. CDR3 sequence (DNA): TGTGCCAGCAGCCTCACCGCACCCGGGTTAGGGGAGACCCAGTACTTC. Residues: CASSLTAPGLGETQYF.

This chain links TRBV19 with TRBJ2-1; TRBD2 matches at 7 bases. Trimming at V came to 4 bases and at J to 2 bases, leaving 8 bases not matched to a gene. The CDR3 totals 16 residues. The germline gives CDR1 LNHDA, CDR2 SQIVND (reference sequence). The CDR3 loop is CASSTRPRGAYNEQFF. The CDR3 nucleotides are TGTGCCAGTAGTACGCGGCCTCGGGGGGCCTACAATGAGCAGTTCTTC.

CDR3 sequence reads: CASSYSLGVYPFF. The CDR3 bases are TGTGCCAGCAGTTACTCGTTGGGGGTCTACCCTTTCTTT. J is TRBJ1-1 and V is TRBV6-5; possibly TRBD1 for D (5 bases). CDR1 and CDR2 from the germline V gene are MNHEY and SVGAGI. CDR3 length equals 13 residues. Trimming took 0 bases from V and 12 from J, leaving 14 bases between them.

The DNA of the CDR3 is TGTGCCAGCAGCTTCGGGGGTAGCTCCTACAATGAGCAGTTCTTC. Its protein product is CASSFGGSSYNEQFF. This rearrangement joins TRBV11-3 to TRBJ2-1; tentatively, D is TRBD2 (6 bases). The CDR3 is 15 amino acids. Deletions cut 3 bases from V and 0 bases from J, with 9 bases between. CDR1 is SGHNT and CDR2 is YENEEA in the germline V gene.

This chain uses TRBV18 with TRBJ1-5; maybe TRBD1 (5 bases). V lost 3 bases and J lost 2, with 8 bases in between. Looked up from germline, CDR1 is KGHSH and CDR2 is LQKENI. The CDR3 has 14 residues. The CDR3 reads CASSPTGGNQPQHF. CDR3 nucleotide sequence: TGTGCCAGCTCACCGACGGGGGGCAATCAGCCCCAGCATTTT.

The rearrangement joins TRBV28 to TRBJ2-2; 11 bases fit TRBD2. The CDR3 spans 16 residues. J lost 4 bases, V lost 1 base, and 2 bases had no gene match. Germline loops: CDR1 MDHEN, CDR2 SYDVKM. DNA for the CDR3: TGTGCCAGCAGTTTATTTCTAGCGGGGGGCACCGGGGAGCTGTTTTTT. Translation: CASSLFLAGGTGELFF.

The rearrangement joins TRBV11-2 to TRBJ1-1; D is ambiguous. The CDR3 loop spans 15 amino acids. Trimming left V 7 bases short and J 2 bases short, with 17 bases between. Germline-derived CDR1 and CDR2 are SGHAT and FQNNGV. CDR3 sequence: CASTPGFGRNTEAFF. The CDR3 nucleotides read TGTGCCAGCACCCCGGGTTTTGGCCGAAACACTGAAGCTTTCTTT.

The chain has TRBV5-1 and TRBJ2-3, with a weak D call TRBD1 (6 bases). In germline, CDR1 is SGHRS, CDR2 YFSETQ. CDR3 length equals 17 residues. The V and J ends lost 1 base and 0 bases respectively, with 15 bases between them. CDR3 nucleotides: TGCGCCAGCAGCTTGCGCCGAGGTCAGGGGAGCACAGATACGCAGTATTTT. Protein sequence: CASSLRRGQGSTDTQYF.

This chain links TRBV7-2 with TRBJ1-2; a possible D gene is TRBD1 (6 bases). The CDR3 loop spans 14 amino acids. Germline assignment: CDR1 SGHTA and CDR2 FQGNSA. Trimming shortened V by 0 bases and J by 7 bases, and 12 bases separated the two germline ends. The CDR3 reads CASSLAAGASGYTF. The CDR3, as DNA: TGTGCCAGCAGCTTAGCGGCGGGGGCAAGTGGCTACACCTTC.

The rearrangement uses TRBV10-3 and TRBJ2-7; D gene unclear. CDR3 length: 13 amino acids. V was pared by 11 bases and J by 1 base, with 15 bases between. Germline values: CDR1 ENHRY, CDR2 SYGVKD. The CDR3 loop is CAAMTGSSYEQYF. CDR3 DNA sequence: TGTGCCGCGATGACGGGTTCTTCCTACGAGCAGTACTTC.

This chain connects TRBV6-4 to TRBJ2-6, with 9 positions matching TRBD2. This CDR3 has 22 amino acids. V dropped 0 bases and J dropped 0; count of bases not matched to a gene: 15. Germline V gene sequence: CDR1 MRHNA, CDR2 SNTAGT. The CDR3, as DNA: TGTGCCAGCAGTGACTCATTTTTGATAGCGGGGGCCCTAAGCTCTGGGGCCAACGTCCTGACTTTC. It codes for CASSDSFLIAGALSSGANVLTF.

The chain is built from TRBV5-1 and TRBJ2-1, with 7 bases lining up with TRBD1. The CDR3 extends over 14 amino acids. V shed 2 bases, J shed 9 bases, and the junction held 8 bases outside the gene matches. Germline V CDR1 and CDR2: SGHRS, YFSETQ. In nucleotides, the CDR3 is TGCGCCAGCAGCTTCGGACAGGAAGGGATTGAGCAGTTCTTC. The encoded protein is CASSFGQEGIEQFF.

The chain employs TRBV4-2 and TRBJ2-7, with D possibly called TRBD1 or TRBD2 (5 bases each). The CDR3 is made up of 14 amino acids. The germline CDR1 and CDR2 sequences are LGHNA and YNFKEQ. The V and J ends lost 1 base and 0 bases respectively, with 7 bases between them. The DNA for the CDR3 is TGTGCCAGCAGCCAAGGGGGGTACTCCTACGAGCAGTACTTC. Translation gives CASSQGGYSYEQYF.

The V call is TRBV11-2, the J call TRBJ2-7; 10 bases align to TRBD1. The V and J ends lost 7 bases and 3 bases, in that order; junction bases with no gene match: 9. The CDR3 consists of 15 residues. The germline CDR1 and CDR2 sequences are SGHAT and FQNNGV. For the CDR3, the DNA is TGTGCCAGCACCCTGGACAGGGGGGACTTCTACGAGCAGTACTTC. It specifies CASTLDRGDFYEQYF.

The rearrangement links TRBV7-8 to TRBJ2-7; no reliable D call. CDR1 is SGHVS and CDR2 is FQNEAQ in the germline V gene. V was cut by 1 base and J by 1 base, with 2 bases left in between. The CDR3 runs to 12 residues. The CDR3, as DNA: TGTGCCAGCAGCTTAGTTTCCTACGAGCAGTACTTC. It translates to CASSLVSYEQYF.

This clone has only one observation. The chain combines TRBV27 with TRBJ2-7; 8 positions agree with TRBD1. Looked up from germline, CDR1 is MNHEY and CDR2 is SMNVEV (reference sequence). The CDR3 length is 13 residues. V shed 2 bases and J 5 bases; nucleotides not matched to a gene: 2. The CDR3 loop reads CASSLAGGNEQYF. CDR3 bases: TGTGCCAGCAGTTTAGCAGGGGGCAACGAGCAGTACTTC.

The CDR3 nucleotides are TGTGCCTGGAGACCGCTCGGGGGGCGCCCAGATACGCAGTATTTT. Translating gives CAWRPLGGRPDTQYF. The chain carries TRBV30 and TRBJ2-3; the D gene is possibly TRBD2 (7 bases). Germline V CDR1 and CDR2: GTSNPN, SVGIG (reference sequence). The CDR3 has 15 amino acids. The germline V and J ends were trimmed by 3 bases and 4 bases, with 17 bases remaining between them.

The chain couples TRBV12-5 to TRBJ2-2; possibly TRBD2 for D (6 bases). The CDR3 length is 15 residues. Germline-derived CDR1 and CDR2 are LGHNT and FRNRAP. V was cut by 5 bases and J by 1 base, with 11 bases left in between. DNA for the CDR3: TGTGCTAGTGGTGACGGGAGAGTGAACACCGGGGAGCTGTTTTTT. Amino acid sequence: CASGDGRVNTGELFF.

This clone was seen a single time. This chain joins TRBV10-3 and TRBJ1-2; D perhaps matches TRBD1 (6 bases). Germline loops: CDR1 ENHRY, CDR2 SYGVKD. The ends were cut back, 7 bases at V and 0 bases at J, with 12 bases in the middle. The CDR3 has 14 residues. CDR3 bases: TGTGCCATCACCCCAGGACAGTCTAACTATGGCTACACCTTC. This encodes CAITPGQSNYGYTF.

The chain links TRBV30 to TRBJ2-5; unclear D gene. This CDR3 has 14 residues. V gave up 4 bases and J gave up 5 bases, with 17 bases separating them. Per the germline V gene, CDR1 is GTSNPN and CDR2 is SVGIG (reference sequence). The CDR3 loop reads CAWTLGKAAETQYF. CDR3 coding DNA: TGTGCCTGGACCCTGGGAAAGGCGGCGGAGACCCAGTACTTC.

A few counts support this clone. The V call is TRBV2, the J call TRBJ1-4, with a tentative D call TRBD1 (5 bases). The CDR3 spans 13 residues. CDR1 and CDR2 (germline): SNHLY, FYNNEI. V was trimmed by 4 bases and J by 7 bases, leaving 10 bases between them. In nucleotides, the CDR3 is TGTGCCAGCAGTGGCCAGGGCAGTGAAAAACTGTTTTTT. Protein: CASSGQGSEKLFF.

This chain links TRBV4-3 with TRBJ2-7, with D tentatively TRBD1 (7 bases). Trimming shortened V by 0 bases and J by 3 bases, and 18 bases separated the two germline ends. Per the germline V gene, CDR1 is LGHNA and CDR2 is YSLEER. This CDR3 is 17 amino acids long. CDR3 residues: CASSQEYRGNRGYEQYF. The CDR3 bases are TGCGCCAGCAGCCAAGAATATCGGGGGAACAGGGGCTACGAGCAGTACTTC.